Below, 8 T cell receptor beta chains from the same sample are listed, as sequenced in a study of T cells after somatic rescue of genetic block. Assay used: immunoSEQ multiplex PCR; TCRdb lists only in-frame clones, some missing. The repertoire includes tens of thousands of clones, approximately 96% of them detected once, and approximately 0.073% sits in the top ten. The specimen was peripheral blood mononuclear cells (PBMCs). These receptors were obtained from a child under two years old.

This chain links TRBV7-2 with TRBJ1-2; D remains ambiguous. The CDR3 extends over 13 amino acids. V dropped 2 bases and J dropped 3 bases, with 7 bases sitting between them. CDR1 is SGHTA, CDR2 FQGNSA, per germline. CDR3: CASSLNRDYGYTF. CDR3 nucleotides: TGTGCCAGCAGCTTAAACCGGGACTATGGCTACACCTTC.

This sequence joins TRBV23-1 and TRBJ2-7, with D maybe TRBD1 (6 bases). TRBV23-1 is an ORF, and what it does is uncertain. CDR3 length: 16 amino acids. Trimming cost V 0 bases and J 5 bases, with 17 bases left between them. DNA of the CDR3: TGCGCCAGCAGTCAATCAATCCAAGACAGGAGAGACGAGCAGTACTTC. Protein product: CASSQSIQDRRDEQYF.

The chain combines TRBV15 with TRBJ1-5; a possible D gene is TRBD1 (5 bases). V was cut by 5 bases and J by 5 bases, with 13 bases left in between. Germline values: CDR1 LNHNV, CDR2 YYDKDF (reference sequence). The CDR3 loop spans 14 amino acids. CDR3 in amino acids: CATSPPGGDQPQHF. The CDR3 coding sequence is TGTGCCACCAGCCCCCCGGGGGGGGATCAGCCCCAGCATTTT.

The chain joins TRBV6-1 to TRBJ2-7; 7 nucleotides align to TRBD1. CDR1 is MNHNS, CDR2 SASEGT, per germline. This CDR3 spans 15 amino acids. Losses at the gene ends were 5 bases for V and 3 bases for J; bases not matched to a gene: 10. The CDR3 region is CASSLTETGHYEQYF. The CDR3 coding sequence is TGTGCCAGCAGTCTTACAGAGACAGGGCACTACGAGCAGTACTTC.

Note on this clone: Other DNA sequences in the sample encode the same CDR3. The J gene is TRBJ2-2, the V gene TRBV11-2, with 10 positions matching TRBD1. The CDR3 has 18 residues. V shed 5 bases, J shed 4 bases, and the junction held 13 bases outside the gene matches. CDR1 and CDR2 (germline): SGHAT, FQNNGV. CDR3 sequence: CASSVYLGTGDPTGELFF. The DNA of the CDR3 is TGTGCCAGCAGCGTCTACCTCGGGACAGGGGATCCCACCGGGGAGCTGTTTTTT.

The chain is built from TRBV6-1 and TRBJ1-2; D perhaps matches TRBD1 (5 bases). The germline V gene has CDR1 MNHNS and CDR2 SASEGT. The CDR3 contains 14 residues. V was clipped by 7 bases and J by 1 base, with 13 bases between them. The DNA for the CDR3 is TGTGCCAGCACCCCAGGGTCGTATAACTATGGCTACACCTTC. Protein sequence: CASTPGSYNYGYTF.

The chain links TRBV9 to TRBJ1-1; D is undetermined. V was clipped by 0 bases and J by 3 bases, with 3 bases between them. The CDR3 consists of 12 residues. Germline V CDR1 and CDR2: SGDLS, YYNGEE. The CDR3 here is CASSVVYTEAFF. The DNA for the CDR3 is TGTGCCAGCAGCGTAGTCTACACTGAAGCTTTCTTT.

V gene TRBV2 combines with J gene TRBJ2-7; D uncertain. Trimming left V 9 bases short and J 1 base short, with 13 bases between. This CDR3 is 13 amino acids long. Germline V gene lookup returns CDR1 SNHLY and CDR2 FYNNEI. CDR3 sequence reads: CASYPGLSYEQYF. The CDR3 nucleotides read TGTGCCAGTTATCCGGGTTTATCCTACGAGCAGTACTTC.